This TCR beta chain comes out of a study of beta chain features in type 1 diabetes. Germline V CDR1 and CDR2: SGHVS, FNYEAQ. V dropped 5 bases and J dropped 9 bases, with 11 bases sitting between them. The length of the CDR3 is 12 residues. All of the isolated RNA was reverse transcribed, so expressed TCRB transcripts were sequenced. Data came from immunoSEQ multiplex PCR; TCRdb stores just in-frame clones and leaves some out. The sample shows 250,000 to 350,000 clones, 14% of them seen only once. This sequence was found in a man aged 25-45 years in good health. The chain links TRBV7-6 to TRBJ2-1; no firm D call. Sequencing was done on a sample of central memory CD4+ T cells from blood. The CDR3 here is CASSGSGREQFF. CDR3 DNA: TGTGCCAGCAGCGGCTCGGGCCGTGAGCAGTTCTTC.